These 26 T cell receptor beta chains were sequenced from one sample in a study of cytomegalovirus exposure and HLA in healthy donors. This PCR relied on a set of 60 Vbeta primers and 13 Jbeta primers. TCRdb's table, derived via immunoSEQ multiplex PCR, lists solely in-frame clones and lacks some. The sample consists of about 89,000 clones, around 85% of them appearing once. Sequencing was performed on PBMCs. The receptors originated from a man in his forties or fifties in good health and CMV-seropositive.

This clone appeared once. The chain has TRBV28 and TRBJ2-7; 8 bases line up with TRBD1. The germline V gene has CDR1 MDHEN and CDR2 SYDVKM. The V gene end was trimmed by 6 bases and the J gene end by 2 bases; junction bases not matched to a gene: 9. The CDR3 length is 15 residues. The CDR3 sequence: CASRGPGTGTYEQYF. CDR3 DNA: TGTGCCAGCAGAGGACCCGGGACAGGAACCTACGAGCAGTACTTC.

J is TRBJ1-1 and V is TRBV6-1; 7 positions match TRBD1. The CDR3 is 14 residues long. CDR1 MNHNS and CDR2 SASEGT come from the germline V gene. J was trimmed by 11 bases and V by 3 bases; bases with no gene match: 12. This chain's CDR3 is CASSEVEGAMEAFF. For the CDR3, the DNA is TGTGCCAGCAGTGAGGTCGAGGGGGCCATGGAGGCTTTCTTT.

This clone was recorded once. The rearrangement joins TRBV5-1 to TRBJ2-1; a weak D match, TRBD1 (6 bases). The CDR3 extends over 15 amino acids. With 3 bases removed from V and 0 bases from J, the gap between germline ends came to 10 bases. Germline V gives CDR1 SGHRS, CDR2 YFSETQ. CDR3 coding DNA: TGCGCCAGCAGCTCCGGGACAATCTCCTACAATGAGCAGTTCTTC. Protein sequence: CASSSGTISYNEQFF.

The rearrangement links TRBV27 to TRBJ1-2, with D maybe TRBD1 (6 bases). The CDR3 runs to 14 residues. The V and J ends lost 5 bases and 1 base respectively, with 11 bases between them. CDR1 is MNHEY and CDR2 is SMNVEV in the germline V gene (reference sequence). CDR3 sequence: CASSGTGRNYGYTF. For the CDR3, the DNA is TGTGCCAGCAGTGGAACAGGGCGTAACTATGGCTACACCTTC.

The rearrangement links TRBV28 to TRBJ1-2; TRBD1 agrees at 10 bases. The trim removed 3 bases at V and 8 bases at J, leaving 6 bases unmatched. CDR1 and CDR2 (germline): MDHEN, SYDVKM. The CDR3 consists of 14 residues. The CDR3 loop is CASSFPTGGFGYTF. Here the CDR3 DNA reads TGTGCCAGCAGTTTCCCGACAGGGGGCTTCGGCTACACCTTC.

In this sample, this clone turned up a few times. CDR3 region: CASSQDPPYEQYF. CDR3 sequence (DNA): TGCGCCAGCAGCCAAGACCCTCCCTACGAGCAGTACTTC. The chain couples TRBV4-1 to TRBJ2-7; D is uncertain. The V and J ends lost 0 bases and 2 bases respectively, with 5 bases between them. Germline values: CDR1 MGHRA, CDR2 YSYEKL. The CDR3 consists of 13 residues.

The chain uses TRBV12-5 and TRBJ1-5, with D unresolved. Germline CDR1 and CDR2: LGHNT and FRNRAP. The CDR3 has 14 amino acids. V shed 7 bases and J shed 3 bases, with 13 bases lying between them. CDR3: CASVLDTFNQPQHF. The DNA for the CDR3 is TGTGCTAGTGTCCTTGACACCTTCAATCAGCCCCAGCATTTT. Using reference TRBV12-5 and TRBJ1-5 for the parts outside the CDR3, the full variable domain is DARVTQTPRHKVTEMGQEVTMRCQPILGHNTVFWYRQTMMQGLELLAYFRNRAPLDDSGMPKDRFSAEMPDATLATLKIQPSEPRDSAVYFCASVLDTFNQPQHFGDGTRLSIL.

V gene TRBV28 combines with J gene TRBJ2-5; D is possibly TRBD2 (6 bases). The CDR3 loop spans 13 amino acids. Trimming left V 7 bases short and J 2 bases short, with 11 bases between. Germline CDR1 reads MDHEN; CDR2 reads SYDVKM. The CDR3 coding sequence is TGTGCCAGCACGGGACTCCCGCAAGAGACCCAGTACTTC. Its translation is CASTGLPQETQYF.

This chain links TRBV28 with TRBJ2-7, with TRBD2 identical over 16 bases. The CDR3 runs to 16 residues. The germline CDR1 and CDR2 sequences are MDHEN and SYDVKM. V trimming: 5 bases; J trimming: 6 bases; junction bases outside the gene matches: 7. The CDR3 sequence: CASSTGLAGGGGEQYF. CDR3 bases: TGTGCCAGCAGTACGGGACTAGCGGGAGGGGGGGGCGAGCAGTACTTC.

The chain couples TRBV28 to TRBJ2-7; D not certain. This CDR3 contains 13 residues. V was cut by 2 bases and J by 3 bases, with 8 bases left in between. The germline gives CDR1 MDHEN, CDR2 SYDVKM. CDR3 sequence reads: CASSLPGDYEQYF. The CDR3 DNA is TGTGCCAGCAGTTTACCAGGCGACTACGAGCAGTACTTC. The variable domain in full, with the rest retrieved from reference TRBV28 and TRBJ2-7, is DVKVTQSSRYLVKRTGEKVFLECVQDMDHENMFWYRQDPGLGLRLIYFSYDVKMKEKGDIPEGYSVSREKKERFSLILESASTNQTSMYLCASSLPGDYEQYFGPGTRLTVT.

The CDR3 is CASSLGSSGQETQYF. In DNA, the CDR3 is TGTGCCAGCAGCTTAGGATCTAGCGGCCAAGAGACCCAGTACTTC. This chain connects TRBV11-2 to TRBJ2-5; 7 bases match TRBD2. The ends lost 1 base at V and 1 base at J; junction bases unmatched: 3. This CDR3 contains 15 residues. CDR1 is SGHAT, CDR2 FQNNGV, per germline.

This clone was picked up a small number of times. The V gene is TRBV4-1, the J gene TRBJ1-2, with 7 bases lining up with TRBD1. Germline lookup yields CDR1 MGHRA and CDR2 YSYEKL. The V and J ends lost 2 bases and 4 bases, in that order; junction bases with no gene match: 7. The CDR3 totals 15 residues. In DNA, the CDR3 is TGCGCCAGCAGCCAACCCGGACAGGCAATCTATGGCTACACCTTC. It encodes CASSQPGQAIYGYTF.

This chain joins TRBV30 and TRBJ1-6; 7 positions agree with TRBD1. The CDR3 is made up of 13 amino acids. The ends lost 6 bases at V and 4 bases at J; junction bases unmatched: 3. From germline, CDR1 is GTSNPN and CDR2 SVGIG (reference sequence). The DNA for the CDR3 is TGTGCCTGCCGGGACAGATATAATTCACCCCTCCACTTT. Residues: CACRDRYNSPLHF.

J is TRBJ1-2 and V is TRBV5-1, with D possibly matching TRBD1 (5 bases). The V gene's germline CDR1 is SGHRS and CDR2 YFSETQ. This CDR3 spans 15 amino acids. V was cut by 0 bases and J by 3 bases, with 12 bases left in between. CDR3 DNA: TGCGCCAGCAGCTTGGGGCGGGGCTCGGACTATGGCTACACCTTC. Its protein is CASSLGRGSDYGYTF.

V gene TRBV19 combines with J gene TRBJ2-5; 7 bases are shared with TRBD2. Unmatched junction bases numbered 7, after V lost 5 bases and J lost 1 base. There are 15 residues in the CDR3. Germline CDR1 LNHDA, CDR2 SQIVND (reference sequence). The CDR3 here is CASSFPAGSQETQYF. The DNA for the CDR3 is TGTGCCAGTAGTTTCCCAGCGGGGAGCCAAGAGACCCAGTACTTC.

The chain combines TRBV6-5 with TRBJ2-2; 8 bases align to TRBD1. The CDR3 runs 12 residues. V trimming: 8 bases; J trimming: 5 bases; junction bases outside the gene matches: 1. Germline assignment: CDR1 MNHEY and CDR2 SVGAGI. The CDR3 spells CASHRGTGELFF. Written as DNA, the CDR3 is TGTGCCAGCCACAGGGGGACCGGGGAGCTGTTTTTT.

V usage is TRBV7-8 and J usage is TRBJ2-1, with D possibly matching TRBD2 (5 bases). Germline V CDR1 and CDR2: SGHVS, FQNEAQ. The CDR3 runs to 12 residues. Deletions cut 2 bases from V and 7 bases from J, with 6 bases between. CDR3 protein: CASSLRGNEQFF. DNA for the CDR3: TGTGCCAGCAGCTTAAGAGGGAATGAGCAGTTCTTC.

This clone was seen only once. The CDR3 DNA follows: TGCACCAGCAGCCCCTCTATGGGGGACAGGGCCTACAATGAGCAGTTCTTC. Residues: CTSSPSMGDRAYNEQFF. This chain links TRBV1 with TRBJ2-1; the table's D call, TRBD1, has no DNA check behind it. TRBV1 is a recognized pseudogene. The CDR3 contains 17 residues.

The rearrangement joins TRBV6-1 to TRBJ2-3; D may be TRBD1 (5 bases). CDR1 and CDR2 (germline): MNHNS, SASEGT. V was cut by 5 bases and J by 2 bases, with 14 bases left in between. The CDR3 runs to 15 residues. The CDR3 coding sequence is TGTGCCAGCAGTTTGACAGCGAGTTTCACAGATACGCAGTATTTT. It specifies CASSLTASFTDTQYF.

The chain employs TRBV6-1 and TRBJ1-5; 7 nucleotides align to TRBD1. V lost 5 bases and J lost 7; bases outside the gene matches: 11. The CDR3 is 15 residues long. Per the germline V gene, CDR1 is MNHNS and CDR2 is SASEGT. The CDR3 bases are TGTGCCAGCAGTAACACACAGGGGTCATCCCAGCCCCAGCATTTT. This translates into CASSNTQGSSQPQHF.

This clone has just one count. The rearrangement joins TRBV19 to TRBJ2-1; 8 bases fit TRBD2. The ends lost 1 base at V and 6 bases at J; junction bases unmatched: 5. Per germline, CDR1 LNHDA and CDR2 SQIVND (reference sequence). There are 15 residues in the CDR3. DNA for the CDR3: TGTGCCAGTAGTATAGTGGGTAGCGGGACCAATGAGCAGTTCTTC. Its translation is CASSIVGSGTNEQFF. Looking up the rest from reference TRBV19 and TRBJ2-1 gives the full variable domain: DGGITQSPKYLFRKEGQNVTLSCEQNLNHDAMYWYRQDPGQGLRLIYYSQIVNDFQKGDIAEGYSVSREKKESFPLTVTSAQKNPTAFYLCASSIVGSGTNEQFFGPGTRLTVL.

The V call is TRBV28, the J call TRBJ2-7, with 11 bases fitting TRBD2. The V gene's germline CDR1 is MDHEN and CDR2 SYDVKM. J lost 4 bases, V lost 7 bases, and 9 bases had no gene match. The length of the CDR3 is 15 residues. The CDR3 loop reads CASTDQLAGAYEQYF. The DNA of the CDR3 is TGTGCCAGCACAGACCAACTAGCGGGGGCGTACGAGCAGTACTTC.

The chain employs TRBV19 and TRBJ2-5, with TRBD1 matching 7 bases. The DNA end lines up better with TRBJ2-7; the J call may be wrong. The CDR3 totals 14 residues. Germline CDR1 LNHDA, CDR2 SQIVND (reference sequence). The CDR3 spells CASSIKTGPYEQYF. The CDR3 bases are TGTGCCAGTAGTATTAAGACAGGGCCGTACGAGCAGTACTTC.

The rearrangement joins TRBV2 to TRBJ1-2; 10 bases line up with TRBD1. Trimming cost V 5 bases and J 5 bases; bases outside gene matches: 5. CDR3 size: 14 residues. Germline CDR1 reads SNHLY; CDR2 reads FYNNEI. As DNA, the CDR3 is TGTGCCAGCAGTATCGACAGGGGGCTTTATGGCTACACCTTC. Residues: CASSIDRGLYGYTF. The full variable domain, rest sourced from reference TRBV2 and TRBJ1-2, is EPEVTQTPSHQVTQMGQEVILRCVPISNHLYFYWYRQILGQKVEFLVSFYNNEISEKSEIFDDQFSVERPDGSNFTLKIRSTKLEDSAMYFCASSIDRGLYGYTFGSGTRLTVV.

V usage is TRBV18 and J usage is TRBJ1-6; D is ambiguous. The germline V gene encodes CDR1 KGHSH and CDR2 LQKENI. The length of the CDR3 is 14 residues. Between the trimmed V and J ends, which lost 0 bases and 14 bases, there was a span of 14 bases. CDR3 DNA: TGTGCCAGCTCACCACCGACGGGGATCGGGGCCCTCCACTTT. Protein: CASSPPTGIGALHF. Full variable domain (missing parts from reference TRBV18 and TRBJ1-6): NAGVMQNPRHLVRRRGQEARLRCSPMKGHSHVYWYRQLPEEGLKFMVYLQKENIIDESGMPKERFSAEFPKEGPSILRIQQVVRGDSAAYFCASSPPTGIGALHFGNGTRLTVT.

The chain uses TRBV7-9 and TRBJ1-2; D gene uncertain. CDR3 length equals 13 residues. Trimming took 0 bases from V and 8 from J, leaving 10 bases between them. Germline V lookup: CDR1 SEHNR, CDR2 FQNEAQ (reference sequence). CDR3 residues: CASSLARANGYTF. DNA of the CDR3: TGTGCCAGCAGCTTAGCGAGGGCTAACGGCTACACCTTC.